Given below is one T cell receptor (beta chain) in context. This sample was taken from a study of human T cells and chemical hapten exposure. The CDR3 runs to 15 residues. The germline CDR1 and CDR2 sequences are MNHEY and SVGEGT. V gave up 7 bases and J gave up 10 bases; unmatched junction bases: 13. The time point: pre-sensitization, week 0. Indicated treatment: therapeutic diphenylcyclopropenone sensitization with weekly scalp DPC. TCRdb ran MiXCR on the RACE reads and lists one entry per CDR3 protein. Here the sample spans 250,000 to 300,000 distinct CDR3 sequences, roughly 7.7% being singletons. This clonotype was obtained from a man between 18 and 29 years old with alopecia areata. Some clones in this sample may be carry-over from other donors' samples. Source: whole blood, taken in connection with sensitization to the hapten diphenylcyclopropenone (DPC). This chain links TRBV6-2 or TRBV6-3 with TRBJ2-4; 10 nucleotides align to TRBD1. CDR3 bases: TGTGCCAGCACGGATCCGGGACAGGGGTCAACGATTCAGTACTTC. Protein sequence: CASTDPGQGSTIQYF.